These 2 T cell receptor beta chains were sequenced from one sample in a study of shared clonotypes between healthy human individuals. Terminally differentiated effector memory CD45RA+ cells were excluded from the naive CD8 cells, which were CD45RO-negative and positively selected for CCR7. Profiled with immunoSEQ multiplex PCR; TCRdb holds only in-frame clones, not every one. The data show 700,000 to 950,000 clones, 96% seen once. Source material: naive CD8+ T cells sorted from blood. These receptors were obtained from a man aged 30 to 45 in good health.

The chain couples TRBV28 to TRBJ1-4; 9 bases align to TRBD1. Germline trimming cut 6 bases from V and 4 bases from J; bases unmatched to any gene: 12. Germline V gene data show CDR1 as MDHEN and CDR2 as SYDVKM. CDR3 length: 17 amino acids. CDR3 DNA sequence: TGTGCCAGCAGCGGTCCTACAGGGGGCTTAATTAATGAAAAACTGTTTTTT. Translated, it gives CASSGPTGGLINEKLFF.

The chain has TRBV6-6 and TRBJ2-1; no definite D call. This CDR3 spans 15 amino acids. Per the germline V gene, CDR1 is MNHNY and CDR2 is SVGAGI (reference sequence). Between the trimmed V and J ends, which lost 2 bases and 8 bases, there was a span of 16 bases. The CDR3 is CASSYGRVRVDEQFF. The CDR3 region has the DNA TGTGCCAGCAGTTACGGACGGGTAAGGGTGGATGAGCAGTTCTTC.